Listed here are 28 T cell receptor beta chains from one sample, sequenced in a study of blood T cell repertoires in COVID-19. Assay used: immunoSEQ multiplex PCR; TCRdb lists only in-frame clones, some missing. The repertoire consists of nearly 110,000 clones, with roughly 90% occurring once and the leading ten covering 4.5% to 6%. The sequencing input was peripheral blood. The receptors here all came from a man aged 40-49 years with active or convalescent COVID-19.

This chain's CDR3 is CASRLRQGSTDTQYF. The CDR3 DNA is TGTGCCAGCAGGCTCAGACAGGGGAGCACAGATACGCAGTATTTT. The V and J genes are TRBV6-5 and TRBJ2-3; 8 positions agree with TRBD1. The CDR3 sequence is 15 residues long. V lost 6 bases and J lost 0; bases outside the gene matches: 5. The germline V gene has CDR1 MNHEY and CDR2 SVGAGI.

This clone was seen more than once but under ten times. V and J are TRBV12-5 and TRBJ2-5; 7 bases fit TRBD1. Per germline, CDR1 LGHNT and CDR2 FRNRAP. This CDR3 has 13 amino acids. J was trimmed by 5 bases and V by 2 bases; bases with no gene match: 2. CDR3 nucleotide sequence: TGTGCTAGTGGTTTGACAGGGGTTGAGACCCAGTACTTC. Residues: CASGLTGVETQYF.

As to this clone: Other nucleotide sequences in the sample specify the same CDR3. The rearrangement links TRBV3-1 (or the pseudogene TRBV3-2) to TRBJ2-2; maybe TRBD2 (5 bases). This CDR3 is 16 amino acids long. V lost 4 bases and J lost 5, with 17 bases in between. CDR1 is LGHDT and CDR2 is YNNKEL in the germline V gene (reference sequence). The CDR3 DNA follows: TGTGCCAGCAGCCTGAGACGCGGTTCGGGGACCGGGGAGCTGTTTTTT. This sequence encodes CASSLRRGSGTGELFF.

The CDR3 region has the DNA TGTGCCACCAGAGACAGGGAAAATCAGCCCCAGCATTTT. Translation gives CATRDRENQPQHF. The chain has TRBV15 and TRBJ1-5; 7 nucleotides line up with TRBD1. V lost 6 bases and J lost 4; bases outside the gene matches: 3. The CDR3 runs to 13 residues. Per the germline V gene, CDR1 is LNHNV and CDR2 is YYDKDF (reference sequence).

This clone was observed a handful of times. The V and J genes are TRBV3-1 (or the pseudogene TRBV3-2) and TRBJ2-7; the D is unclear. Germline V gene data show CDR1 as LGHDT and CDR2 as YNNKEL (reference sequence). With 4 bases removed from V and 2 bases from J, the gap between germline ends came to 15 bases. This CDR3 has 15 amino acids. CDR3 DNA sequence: TGTGCCAGCAGCCCGCGGCCTCATTGCCCCTACGAGCAGTACTTC. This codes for CASSPRPHCPYEQYF.

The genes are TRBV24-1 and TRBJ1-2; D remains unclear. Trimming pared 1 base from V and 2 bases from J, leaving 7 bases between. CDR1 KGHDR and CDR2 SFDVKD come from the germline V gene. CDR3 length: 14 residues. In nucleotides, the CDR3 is TGTGCCACCAGTGATTTTGCGGTCAACTATGGCTACACCTTC. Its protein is CATSDFAVNYGYTF.

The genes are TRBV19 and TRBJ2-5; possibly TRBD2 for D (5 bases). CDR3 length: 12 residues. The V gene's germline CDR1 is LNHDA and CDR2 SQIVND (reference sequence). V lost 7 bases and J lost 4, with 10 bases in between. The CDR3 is CASTRDRETQYF. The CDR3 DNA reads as TGTGCCAGTACTCGGGATCGAGAGACCCAGTACTTC.

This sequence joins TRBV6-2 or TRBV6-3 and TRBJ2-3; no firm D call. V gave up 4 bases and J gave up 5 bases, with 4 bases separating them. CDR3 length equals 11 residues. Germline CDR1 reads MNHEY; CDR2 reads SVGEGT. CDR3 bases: TGTGCCAGCAGTTTTAGAGATACGCAGTATTTT. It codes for CASSFRDTQYF.

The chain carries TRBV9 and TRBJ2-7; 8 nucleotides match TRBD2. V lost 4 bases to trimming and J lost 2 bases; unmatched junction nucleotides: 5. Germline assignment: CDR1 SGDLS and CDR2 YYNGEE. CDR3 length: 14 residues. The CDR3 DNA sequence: TGTGCCAGCAGCAGCGGGAGCGTACCCTACGAGCAGTACTTC. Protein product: CASSSGSVPYEQYF.

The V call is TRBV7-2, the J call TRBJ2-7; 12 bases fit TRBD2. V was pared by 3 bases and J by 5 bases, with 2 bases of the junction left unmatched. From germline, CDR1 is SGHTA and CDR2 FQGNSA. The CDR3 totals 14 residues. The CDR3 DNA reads TGTGCCAGCAGCTTTCGACTAGCGGGAGACGAGCAGTACTTC. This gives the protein CASSFRLAGDEQYF.

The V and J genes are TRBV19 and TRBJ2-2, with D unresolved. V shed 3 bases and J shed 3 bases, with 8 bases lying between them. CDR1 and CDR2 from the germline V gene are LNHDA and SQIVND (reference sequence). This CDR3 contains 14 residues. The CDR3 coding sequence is TGTGCCAGTAGTATGGGCAGGTACACCGGGGAGCTGTTTTTT. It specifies CASSMGRYTGELFF. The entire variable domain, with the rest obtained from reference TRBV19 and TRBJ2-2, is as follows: DGGITQSPKYLFRKEGQNVTLSCEQNLNHDAMYWYRQDPGQGLRLIYYSQIVNDFQKGDIAEGYSVSREKKESFPLTVTSAQKNPTAFYLCASSMGRYTGELFFGEGSRLTVL.

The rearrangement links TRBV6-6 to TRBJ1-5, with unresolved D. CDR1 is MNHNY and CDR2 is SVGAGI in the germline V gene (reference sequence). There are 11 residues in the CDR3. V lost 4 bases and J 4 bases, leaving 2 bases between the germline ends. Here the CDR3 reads CASSSNQPQHF. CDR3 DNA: TGTGCCAGCAGTTCGAATCAGCCCCAGCATTTT.

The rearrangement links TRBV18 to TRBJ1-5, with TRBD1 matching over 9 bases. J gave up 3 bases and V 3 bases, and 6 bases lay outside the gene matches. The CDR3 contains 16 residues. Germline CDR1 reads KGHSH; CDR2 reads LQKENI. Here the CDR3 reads CASSPPGQGNNQPQHF. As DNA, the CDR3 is TGTGCCAGCTCACCCCCGGGACAGGGCAACAATCAGCCCCAGCATTTT.

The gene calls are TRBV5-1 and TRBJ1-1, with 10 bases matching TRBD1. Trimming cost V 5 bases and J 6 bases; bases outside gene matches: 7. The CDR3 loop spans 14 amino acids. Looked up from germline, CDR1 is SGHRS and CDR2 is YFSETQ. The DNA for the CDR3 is TGCGCCAGCAGACTGACAGGGGGCGCGTCTGAAGCTTTCTTT. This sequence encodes CASRLTGGASEAFF.

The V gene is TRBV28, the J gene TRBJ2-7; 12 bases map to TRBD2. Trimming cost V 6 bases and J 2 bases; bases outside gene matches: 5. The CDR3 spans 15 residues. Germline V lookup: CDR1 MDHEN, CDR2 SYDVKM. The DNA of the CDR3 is TGTGCCAGCAGGACTAGCGGGAGTAAAACCTACGAGCAGTACTTC. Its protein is CASRTSGSKTYEQYF. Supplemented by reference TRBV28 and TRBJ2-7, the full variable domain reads DVKVTQSSRYLVKRTGEKVFLECVQDMDHENMFWYRQDPGLGLRLIYFSYDVKMKEKGDIPEGYSVSREKKERFSLILESASTNQTSMYLCASRTSGSKTYEQYFGPGTRLTVT.

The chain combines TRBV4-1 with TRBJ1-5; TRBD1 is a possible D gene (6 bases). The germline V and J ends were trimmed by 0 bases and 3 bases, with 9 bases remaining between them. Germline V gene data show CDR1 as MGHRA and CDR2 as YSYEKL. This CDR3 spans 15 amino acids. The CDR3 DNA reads TGCGCCAGCAGCCAAGAACAGGGAAACAATCAGCCCCAGCATTTT. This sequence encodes CASSQEQGNNQPQHF.

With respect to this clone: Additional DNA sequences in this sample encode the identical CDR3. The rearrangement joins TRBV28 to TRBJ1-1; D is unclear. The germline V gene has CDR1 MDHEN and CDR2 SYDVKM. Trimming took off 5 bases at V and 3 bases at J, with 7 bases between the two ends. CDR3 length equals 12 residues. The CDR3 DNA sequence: TGTGCCAGCAGTCCGGGTTACACTGAAGCTTTCTTT. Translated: CASSPGYTEAFF.

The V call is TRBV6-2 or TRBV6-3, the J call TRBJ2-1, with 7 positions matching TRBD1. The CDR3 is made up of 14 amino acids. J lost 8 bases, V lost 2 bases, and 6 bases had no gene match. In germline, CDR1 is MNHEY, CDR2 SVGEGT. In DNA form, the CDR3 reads TGTGCCAGCAGTTACCGGGACAGCTTCGATGAGCAGTTCTTC. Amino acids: CASSYRDSFDEQFF.

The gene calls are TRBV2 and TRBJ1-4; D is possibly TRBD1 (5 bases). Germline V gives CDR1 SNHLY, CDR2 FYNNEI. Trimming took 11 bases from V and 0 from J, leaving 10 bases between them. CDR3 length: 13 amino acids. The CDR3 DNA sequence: TGTGCCGACAGAGCTGCAACTAATGAAAAACTGTTTTTT. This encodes CADRAATNEKLFF.

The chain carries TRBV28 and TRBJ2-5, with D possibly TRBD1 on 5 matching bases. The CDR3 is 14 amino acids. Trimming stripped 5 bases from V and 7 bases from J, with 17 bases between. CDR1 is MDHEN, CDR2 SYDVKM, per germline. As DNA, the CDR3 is TGTGCCAGCAGTCCCGGACATCTAACAGCGACCCAGTACTTC. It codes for CASSPGHLTATQYF.

CDR3 DNA sequence: TGTGCCAGCAGCGTAGTGGGGGGGCTTACAGATACGCAGTATTTT. Residues: CASSVVGGLTDTQYF. V usage is TRBV9 and J usage is TRBJ2-3; perhaps TRBD2 as D (7 bases). Germline V gives CDR1 SGDLS, CDR2 YYNGEE. V lost 0 bases, J lost 3 bases, and 11 bases lay in between. The CDR3 contains 15 residues.

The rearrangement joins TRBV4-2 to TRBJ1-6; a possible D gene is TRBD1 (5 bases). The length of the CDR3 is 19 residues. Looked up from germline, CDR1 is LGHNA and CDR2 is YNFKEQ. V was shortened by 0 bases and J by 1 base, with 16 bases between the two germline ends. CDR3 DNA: TGTGCCAGCAGCCAAGATCAGGGTGTTGGTTTATCCTATAATTCACCCCTCCACTTT. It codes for CASSQDQGVGLSYNSPLHF.

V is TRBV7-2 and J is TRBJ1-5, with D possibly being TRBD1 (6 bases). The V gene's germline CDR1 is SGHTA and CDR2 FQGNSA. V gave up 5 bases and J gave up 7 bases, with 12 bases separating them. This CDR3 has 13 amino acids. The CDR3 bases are TGTGCCAGCAGCGGACAGTTGGACCAGCCCCAGCATTTT. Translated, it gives CASSGQLDQPQHF.

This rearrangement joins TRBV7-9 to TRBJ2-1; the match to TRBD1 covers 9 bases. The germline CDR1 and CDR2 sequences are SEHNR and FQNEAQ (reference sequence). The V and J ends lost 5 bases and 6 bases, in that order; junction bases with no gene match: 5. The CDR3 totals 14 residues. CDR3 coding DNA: TGTGCCAGCAGCCCCGGACAGGGGAGCAATGAGCAGTTCTTC. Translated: CASSPGQGSNEQFF.

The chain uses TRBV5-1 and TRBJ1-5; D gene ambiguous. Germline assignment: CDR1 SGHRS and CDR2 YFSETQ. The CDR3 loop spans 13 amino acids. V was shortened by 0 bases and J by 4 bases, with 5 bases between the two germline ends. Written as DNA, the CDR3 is TGCGCCAGCAGCTTGGGAGTTAATCAGCCCCAGCATTTT. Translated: CASSLGVNQPQHF.

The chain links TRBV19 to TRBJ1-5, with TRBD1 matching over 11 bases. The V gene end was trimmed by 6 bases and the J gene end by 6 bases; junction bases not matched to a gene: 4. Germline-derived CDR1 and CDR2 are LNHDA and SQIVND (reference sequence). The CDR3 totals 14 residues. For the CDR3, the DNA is TGTGCCAGTAGCGAGGGACAGGGGGGTCAGCCCCAGCATTTT. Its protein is CASSEGQGGQPQHF.

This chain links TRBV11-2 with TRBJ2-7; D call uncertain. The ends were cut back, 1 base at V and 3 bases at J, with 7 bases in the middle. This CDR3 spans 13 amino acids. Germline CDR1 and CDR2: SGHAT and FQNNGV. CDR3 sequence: CASSLGFSYEQYF. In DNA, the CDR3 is TGTGCCAGCAGCTTAGGTTTCAGCTACGAGCAGTACTTC.

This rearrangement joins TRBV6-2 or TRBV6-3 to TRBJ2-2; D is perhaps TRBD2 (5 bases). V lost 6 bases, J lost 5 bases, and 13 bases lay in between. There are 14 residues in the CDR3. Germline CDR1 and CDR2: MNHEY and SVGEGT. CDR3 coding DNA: TGTGCCAGCAGCTCCAATCCGGGGACCGGGGAGCTGTTTTTT. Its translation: CASSSNPGTGELFF.